Sample share makes the clone carrying this T cell receptor (beta chain) medium-sized (0.01 to 0.1%). Sequencing used immunoSEQ multiplex PCR; TCRdb keeps in-frame clones, though not all of them. The sample contains tens of thousands of clones, around 89% of which appear only once. These data are taken from a study of T cell changes during pregnancy in multiple sclerosis. The receptor was isolated from a female donor with multiple sclerosis, enrolled in a pregnancy study. The specimen was CD4+ T cells from peripheral blood mononuclear cells, collected in the first trimester of pregnancy.

This CDR3 reads CASSEWGQNTEAFF. CDR3 DNA sequence: TGTGCCAGCAGTGAATGGGGGCAGAACACTGAAGCTTTCTTT. The chain joins TRBV25-1 to TRBJ1-1; TRBD1 is a possible D gene (6 bases). This CDR3 has 14 amino acids. Germline CDR1 is MGHDK and CDR2 is SYGVNS. Between the trimmed V and J ends, which lost 1 base and 1 base, there was a span of 7 bases.